The source of this TCR beta chain is a study (dated by TCRdb to between 2014 and 2017). Study-level background: The study set out to test whether tumor-infiltrating Tregs in breast cancer get recruited from blood Tregs or are instead converted in situ from other CD4+ T cell subsets.

The Miltenyi Naive CD4+ T Cell Isolation kit was used to purify naive CD4+ T cells, and Tregs were depleted with CD25 microbeads. Tregs, naive and memory CD4+ T cells from tumor, blood and ipsilateral draining lymph nodes of 5 or 6 breast cancer patients underwent full-length TCR alpha and beta sequencing. Tumor tissue and lymph nodes from ipsilateral axillary dissection were perfused with PBS, minced and digested with collagenase I and hyaluronidase. A purity exceeding 90% was confirmed by FACS for the sorted cell populations. Full-length TCR variable regions were amplified by 5' RACE PCR with constant-region reverse primers, followed by semi-nested PCR with Nested Universal Primer A. The ReliaPrep RNA Cell Miniprep System was used to extract total RNA, which was then reverse transcribed into 5'RACE-ready cDNA with the SMARTer RACE 5'/3' Kit. Full-length TCR alpha and beta libraries were barcoded with multiplex adaptors and sequenced on an Illumina MiSeq. Per the source publication's procedure: For each of nine subset-tissue groups, sequencing data from the five patients were pooled, and the groups were compared by unsupervised clustering of TCR gene usage. The Morisita-Horn index was used to calculate repertoire similarity, with shared sequences weighted according to their contribution to each repertoire. TCRdb cleaned the public reads at Q25 with fastp, built clones with MiXCR and kept in-frame beta chains. Entries that share a CDR3 protein sequence are merged under the most common genes and DNA. The V and J calls were not made by the authors but by TCRdb's processing. The sample table lists approximately 21,000 distinct CDR3 sequences, roughly 33% of them with a count of one. About 2.4% of the sample lies in the top ten.

The CDR3 contains 17 residues, cysteine and phenylalanine counted. Only the CDR3 portion is preserved as DNA: 51 bases, with reading frame beginning at the first base. In the germline V gene (reference sequence), CDR1 corresponds to DFQATT and CDR2 to SNEGSKA. V sheds 0 bases and J sheds 0 bases, leaving 15 bases between their ends. In this sample, this clonotype turned up a few times. This clone's antigen is unknown. No much larger clone exists at a distance of one base, and base qualities are not known. Study-level results and caveats: The TCR gene usage of tumor memory CD4+ T cells clustered together with blood and lymph node memory CD4+ cells and with lymph node naive CD4+ cells. The greatest overlap of tumor-infiltrating Treg TCR alpha and beta sequences was observed with tumor naive CD4+ T cells, followed by blood naive CD4+ T cells. Rather than covering whole repertoires, validation in the larger cohort was restricted to a single TCR beta V-J rearrangement.

The rearrangement combines TRBV20-1 with TRBJ1-5; a tentative D match to TRBD1 spans 5 bases. The receptor was derived from a female donor with breast cancer. Sequencing was done on a sample of tumor-infiltrating naive CD4+ T cells sorted from the breast tumor. Reading the label with the study, this specimen's cell subset or site is: naive CD4+ T cells, CD4+CD45RA+CD25-. For the CDR3, the sequence is CSARDKTAPSSNQPQHF. The bases are TGCAGTGCTAGAGACAAGACAGCTCCTTCTAGCAATCAGCCCCAGCATTTT.